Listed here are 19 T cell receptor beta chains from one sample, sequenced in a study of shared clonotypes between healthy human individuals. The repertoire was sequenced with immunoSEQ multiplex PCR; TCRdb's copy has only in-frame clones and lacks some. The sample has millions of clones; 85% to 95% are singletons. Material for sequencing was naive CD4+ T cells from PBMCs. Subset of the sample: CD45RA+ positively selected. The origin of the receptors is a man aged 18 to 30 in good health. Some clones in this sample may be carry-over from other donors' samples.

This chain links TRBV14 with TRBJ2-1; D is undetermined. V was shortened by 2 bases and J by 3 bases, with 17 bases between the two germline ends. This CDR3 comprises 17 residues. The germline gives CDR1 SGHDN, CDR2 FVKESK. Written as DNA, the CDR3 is TGTGCCAGCAGCCAATATTTCGCTGGTGCCGGCTACAATGAGCAGTTCTTC. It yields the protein CASSQYFAGAGYNEQFF.

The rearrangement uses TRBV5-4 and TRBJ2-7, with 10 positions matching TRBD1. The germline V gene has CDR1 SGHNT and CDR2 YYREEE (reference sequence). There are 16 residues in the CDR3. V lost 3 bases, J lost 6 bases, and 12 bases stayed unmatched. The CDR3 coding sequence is TGTGCCAGCAGCTCACATCAAGGGACAGGGGTTTCCGAGCAGTACTTC. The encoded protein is CASSSHQGTGVSEQYF.

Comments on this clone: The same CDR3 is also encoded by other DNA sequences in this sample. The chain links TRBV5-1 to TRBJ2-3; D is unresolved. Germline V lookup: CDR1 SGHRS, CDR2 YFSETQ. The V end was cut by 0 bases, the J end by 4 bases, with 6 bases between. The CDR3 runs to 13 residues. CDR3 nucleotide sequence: TGCGCCAGCAGCTTGGTCCCGGCAGATACGCAGTATTTT. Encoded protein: CASSLVPADTQYF.

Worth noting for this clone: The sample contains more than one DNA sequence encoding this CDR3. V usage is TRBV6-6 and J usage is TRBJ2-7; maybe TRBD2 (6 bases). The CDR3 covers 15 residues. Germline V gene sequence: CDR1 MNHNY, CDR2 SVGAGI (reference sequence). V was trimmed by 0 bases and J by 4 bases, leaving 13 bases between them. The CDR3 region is CASSYSGLAPYEQYF. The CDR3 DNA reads TGTGCCAGCAGTTACTCTGGCCTAGCGCCTTACGAGCAGTACTTC.

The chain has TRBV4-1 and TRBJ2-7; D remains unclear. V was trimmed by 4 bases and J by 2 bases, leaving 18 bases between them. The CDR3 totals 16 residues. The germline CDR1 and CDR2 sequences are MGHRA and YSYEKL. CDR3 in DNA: TGCGCCAGCAGCCGAATGGCAGCGCTCCAAACCTACGAGCAGTACTTC. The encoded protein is CASSRMAALQTYEQYF.

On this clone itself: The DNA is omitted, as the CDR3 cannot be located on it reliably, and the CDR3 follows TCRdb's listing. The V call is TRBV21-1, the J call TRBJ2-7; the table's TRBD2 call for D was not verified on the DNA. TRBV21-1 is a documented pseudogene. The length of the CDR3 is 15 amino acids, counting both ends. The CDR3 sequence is CASWGSGSPGNEQYF.

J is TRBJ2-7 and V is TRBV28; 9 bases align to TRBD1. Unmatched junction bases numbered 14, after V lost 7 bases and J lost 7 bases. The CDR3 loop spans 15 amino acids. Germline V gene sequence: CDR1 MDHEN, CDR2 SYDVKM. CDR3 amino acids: CASNTAGTGLEEQYF. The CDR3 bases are TGTGCCAGCAATACAGCTGGGACAGGGTTAGAAGAGCAGTACTTC. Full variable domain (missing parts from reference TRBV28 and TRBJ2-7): DVKVTQSSRYLVKRTGEKVFLECVQDMDHENMFWYRQDPGLGLRLIYFSYDVKMKEKGDIPEGYSVSREKKERFSLILESASTNQTSMYLCASNTAGTGLEEQYFGPGTRLTVT.

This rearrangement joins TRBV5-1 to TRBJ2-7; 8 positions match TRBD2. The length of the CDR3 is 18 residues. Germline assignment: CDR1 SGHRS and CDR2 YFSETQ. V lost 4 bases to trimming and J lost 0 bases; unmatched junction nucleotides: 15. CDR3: CASSLGPLLAASSYEQYF. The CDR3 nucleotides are TGCGCCAGCAGCCTGGGACCATTACTAGCGGCAAGCTCCTACGAGCAGTACTTC. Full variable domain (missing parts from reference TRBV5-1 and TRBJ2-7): KAGVTQTPRYLIKTRGQQVTLSCSPISGHRSVSWYQQTPGQGLQFLFEYFSETQRNKGNFPGRFSGRQFSNSRSEMNVSTLELGDSALYLCASSLGPLLAASSYEQYFGPGTRLTVT.

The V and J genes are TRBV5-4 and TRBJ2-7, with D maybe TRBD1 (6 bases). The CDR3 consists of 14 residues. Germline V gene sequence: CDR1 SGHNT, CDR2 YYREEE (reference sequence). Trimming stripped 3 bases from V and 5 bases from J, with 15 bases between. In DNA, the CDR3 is TGTGCCAGCAGCTCCCCCACAGGGATCCACGAGCAGTACTTC. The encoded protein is CASSSPTGIHEQYF. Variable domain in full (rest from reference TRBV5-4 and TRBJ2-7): ETGVTQSPTHLIKTRGQQVTLRCSSQSGHNTVSWYQQALGQGPQFIFQYYREEENGRGNFPPRFSGLQFPNYSSELNVNALELDDSALYLCASSSPTGIHEQYFGPGTRLTVT.

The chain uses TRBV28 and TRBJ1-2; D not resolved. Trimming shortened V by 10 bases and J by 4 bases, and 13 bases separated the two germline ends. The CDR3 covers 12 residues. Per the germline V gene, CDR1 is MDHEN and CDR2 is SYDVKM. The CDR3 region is CATATPFYGYTF. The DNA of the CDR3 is TGTGCCACCGCTACCCCATTCTATGGCTACACCTTC.

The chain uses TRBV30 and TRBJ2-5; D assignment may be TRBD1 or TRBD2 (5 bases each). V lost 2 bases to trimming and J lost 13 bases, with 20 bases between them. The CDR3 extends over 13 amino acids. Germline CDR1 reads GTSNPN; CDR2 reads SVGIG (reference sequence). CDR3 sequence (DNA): TGTGCCTGGAGTACTCCGGGACCGCGATTTAGGTACTTC. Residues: CAWSTPGPRFRYF.

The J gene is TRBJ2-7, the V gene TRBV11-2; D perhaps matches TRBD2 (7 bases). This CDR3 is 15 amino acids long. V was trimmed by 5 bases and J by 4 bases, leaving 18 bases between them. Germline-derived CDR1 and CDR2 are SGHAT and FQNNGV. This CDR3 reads CASSQRGEGPYEQYF. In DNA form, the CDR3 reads TGTGCCAGCAGCCAGAGGGGGGAGGGCCCATACGAGCAGTACTTC.

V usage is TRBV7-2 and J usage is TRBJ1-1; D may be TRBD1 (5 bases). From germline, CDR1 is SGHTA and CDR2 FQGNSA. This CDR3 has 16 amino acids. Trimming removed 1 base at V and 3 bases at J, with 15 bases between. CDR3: CASSLVTAGRYTEAFF. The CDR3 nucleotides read TGTGCCAGCAGCTTAGTAACCGCAGGGAGGTACACTGAAGCTTTCTTT. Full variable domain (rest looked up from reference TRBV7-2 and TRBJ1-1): GAGVSQSPSNKVTEKGKDVELRCDPISGHTALYWYRQSLGQGLEFLIYFQGNSAPDKSGLPSDRFSAERTGGSVSTLTIQRTQQEDSAVYLCASSLVTAGRYTEAFFGQGTRLTVV.

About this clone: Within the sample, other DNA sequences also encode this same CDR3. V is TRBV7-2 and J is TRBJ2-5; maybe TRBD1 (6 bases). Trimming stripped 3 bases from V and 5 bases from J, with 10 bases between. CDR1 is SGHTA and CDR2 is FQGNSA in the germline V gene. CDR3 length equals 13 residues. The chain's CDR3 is CASSLNRVETQYF. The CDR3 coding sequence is TGTGCCAGCAGCTTGAACAGGGTGGAGACCCAGTACTTC.

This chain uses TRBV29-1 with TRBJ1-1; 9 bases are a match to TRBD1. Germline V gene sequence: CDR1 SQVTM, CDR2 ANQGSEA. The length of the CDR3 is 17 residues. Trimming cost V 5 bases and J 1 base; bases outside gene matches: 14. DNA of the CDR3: TGCAGCGTTCCCAGGGAACTACCGGGACAGGGGAACACTGAAGCTTTCTTT. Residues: CSVPRELPGQGNTEAFF.

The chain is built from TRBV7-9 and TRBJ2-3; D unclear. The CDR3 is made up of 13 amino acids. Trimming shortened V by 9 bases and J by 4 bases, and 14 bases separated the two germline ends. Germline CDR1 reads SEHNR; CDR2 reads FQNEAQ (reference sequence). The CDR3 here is CASTISAPDTQYF. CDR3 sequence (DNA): TGTGCCAGTACCATCAGCGCCCCAGATACGCAGTATTTT.

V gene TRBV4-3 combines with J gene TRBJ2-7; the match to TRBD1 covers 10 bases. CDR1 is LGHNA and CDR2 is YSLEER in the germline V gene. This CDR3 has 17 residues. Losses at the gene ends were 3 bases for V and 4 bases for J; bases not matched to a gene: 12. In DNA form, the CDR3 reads TGCGCCAGCAGCCACGCTTACCCCGGGACAGGGGAATACGAGCAGTACTTC. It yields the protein CASSHAYPGTGEYEQYF.

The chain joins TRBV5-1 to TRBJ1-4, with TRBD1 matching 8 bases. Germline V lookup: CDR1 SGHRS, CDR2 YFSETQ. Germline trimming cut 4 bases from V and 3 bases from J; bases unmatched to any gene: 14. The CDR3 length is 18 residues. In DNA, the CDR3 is TGCGCCAGCAGCCCAAATTCGGGCAGGGGGCTTGCTAATGAAAAACTGTTTTTT. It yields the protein CASSPNSGRGLANEKLFF.

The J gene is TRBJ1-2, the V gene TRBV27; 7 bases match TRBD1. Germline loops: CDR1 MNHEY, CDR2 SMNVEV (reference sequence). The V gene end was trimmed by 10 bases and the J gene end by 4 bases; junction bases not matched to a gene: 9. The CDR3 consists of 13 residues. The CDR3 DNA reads TGTGCCAAGACCCGGGACAGACCCTATGGCTACACCTTC. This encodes CAKTRDRPYGYTF.